This is a list of T cell receptor beta chains from one sample in a study of blood T cell repertoires in COVID-19. Method: immunoSEQ multiplex PCR; TCRdb's copy keeps in-frame clones and lacks some. The sample holds 90,000 to 130,000 clones, 60% to 80% seen once. Specimen: peripheral blood. All receptors derive from a woman older than 75 with active or convalescent COVID-19. The CDR3 runs from the conserved cysteine through the conserved F or W. The D gene is left open where the match is weak. Clone size is stated in some rows and not others, as once, few, many or a class when expanded.

D | J | V | size | CDR3 | DNA
TRBD2 | TRBJ2-7 | TRBV15 | - | CATSRVAVIAGVSEQYF | TGTGCCACCAGCAGAGTAGCGGTGATAGCGGGAGTAAGCGAGCAGTACTTC
TRBD2 | TRBJ2-2 | TRBV11-3 | few | CASSSPSGRHTGELFF | TGTGCCAGCAGCTCCCCTAGCGGGAGGCACACCGGGGAGCTGTTTTTT
TRBD1 | TRBJ1-2 | TRBV12-3/TRBV12-4 | - | CASRGQGAHGYTF | TGTGCCAGCCGGGGACAGGGCGCTCATGGCTACACCTTC
TRBD2 | TRBJ2-5 | TRBV20-1 | - | CSASKTGTSGDQETQYF | TGCAGTGCTAGTAAGACCGGGACTAGCGGGGACCAAGAGACCCAGTACTTC
TRBD1 | TRBJ2-5 | TRBV24-1 | - | CATSDSAGGLETQYF | TGTGCCACCAGTGATTCGGCAGGGGGCTTGGAGACCCAGTACTTC
- | TRBJ1-5 | TRBV19 | - | CASSSSIVSNQPQHF | TGTGCCAGTAGCTCGAGTATAGTCAGCAATCAGCCCCAGCATTTT
- | TRBJ1-4 | TRBV15 | - | CATSRSVNEKLFF | TGTGCCACCAGCAGATCTGTTAATGAAAAACTGTTTTTT
- | TRBJ1-6 | TRBV19 | few | CASSTPAGPLHF | TGTGCCAGTAGTACGCCAGCGGGTCCCCTCCACTTT
- | TRBJ2-1 | TRBV6-6 | - | CASRDWNYNEQFF | TGTGCCAGCAGAGACTGGAACTACAATGAGCAGTTCTTC
TRBD2 | TRBJ2-7 | TRBV5-1 | - | CASSLSGSSYEQYF | TGCGCCAGCAGCTTGAGCGGGAGTTCCTACGAGCAGTACTTC
- | TRBJ1-3 | TRBV7-9 | few | CASSLQGPPGNTIYF | TGTGCCAGCAGCTTACAGGGTCCTCCTGGAAACACCATATATTTT
- | TRBJ1-1 | TRBV20-1 | - | CSARGAGGSFF | TGCAGTGCTAGAGGGGCCGGGGGGTCCTTCTTT
- | TRBJ2-1 | TRBV5-4 | - | CASSPRGAGRYEQFF | TGTGCCAGCAGCCCGCGCGGGGCGGGGAGGTATGAGCAGTTCTTC
TRBD1 | TRBJ2-3 | TRBV7-9 | - | CASSFTGATDTQYF | TGTGCCAGCAGCTTTACAGGGGCCACAGATACGCAGTATTTT
TRBD1 | TRBJ1-5 | TRBV10-3 | - | CAISPTGSNDQPQHF | TGTGCCATCAGCCCGACAGGGTCTAACGATCAGCCCCAGCATTTT
- | TRBJ1-3 | TRBV5-1 | - | CASSLEGGSGNTIYF | TGCGCCAGCAGCCTAGAAGGAGGCTCTGGAAACACCATATATTTT
- | TRBJ1-6 | TRBV21-1 | - | CASSDKGASGNSPLHF | TGTGCCAGCAGCGACAAGGGGGCATCGGGTAATTCACCCCTCCACTTT
- | TRBJ1-4 | TRBV6-1 | - | CASSEVNRRVGFNEKLFF | TGTGCCAGCAGTGAAGTGAACAGGCGTGTGGGCTTTAATGAAAAACTGTTTTTT
TRBD1 | TRBJ1-5 | TRBV7-2 | - | CASSLGTVNQPQHF | TGTGCCAGCAGCTTGGGGACAGTCAATCAGCCCCAGCATTTT
TRBD2 | TRBJ2-7 | TRBV5-4 | - | CASSLAVTSGSEQYF | TGTGCCAGCAGCTTGGCCGTTACTAGCGGGAGTGAGCAGTACTTC
- | TRBJ1-2 | TRBV5-4 | - | CASSLWVGGNYGYTF | TGTGCCAGCAGCCTGTGGGTCGGGGGAAACTATGGCTACACCTTC
TRBD1 | TRBJ2-5 | TRBV6-1 | - | CASSEALWDSDELYNQETQYF | TGTGCCAGCAGTGAAGCGCTTTGGGACAGCGATGAATTATACAACCAAGAGACCCAGTACTTC
TRBD2 | TRBJ2-1 | TRBV5-1 | - | CASSLFTSGPVGEQFF | TGCGCCAGCAGCTTGTTCACTAGCGGGCCCGTCGGTGAGCAGTTCTTC